Included here is one T cell receptor beta chain sequence, with context. Its specificity is unknown. The data originate from a study of cytomegalovirus exposure and HLA in healthy donors. Whole-study results and caveats: With later analysis, a missense DCLRE1C variant became linked to TCR beta V- and J-gene trimming. Altogether, 160 or so TCR beta chains were recorded as cytomegalovirus-associated. Analyzed later, association rates of TCRs varied across HLA loci, with DRB1 most and HLA-C fewest. In a later analysis, specific HLA alleles were associated with 15,000 to 20,000 TCR beta sequences at a 0.05 false discovery rate.

The primer mix had 60 Vbeta and 13 Jbeta primers. The method was immunoSEQ multiplex PCR; TCRdb's version includes in-frame clones alone and lacks a portion of them. The sample lists over 85,000 clones, about 80% occurring once. CDR3 length: 13 amino acids. The germline gives CDR1 LNHNV, CDR2 YYDKDF (reference sequence). Trimming removed 0 bases from V and 7 bases from J, with 9 bases in between. The chain couples TRBV15 to TRBJ1-1; D possibly corresponds to TRBD1 (5 bases). Sequencing was carried out using PBMCs. The source of this sequence is a man younger than 40 in good health and CMV-seronegative. As DNA, the CDR3 is TGTGCCACCAGCAGAGATGTCCAGGGTGAAGCTTTCTTT. Translating gives CATSRDVQGEAFF.